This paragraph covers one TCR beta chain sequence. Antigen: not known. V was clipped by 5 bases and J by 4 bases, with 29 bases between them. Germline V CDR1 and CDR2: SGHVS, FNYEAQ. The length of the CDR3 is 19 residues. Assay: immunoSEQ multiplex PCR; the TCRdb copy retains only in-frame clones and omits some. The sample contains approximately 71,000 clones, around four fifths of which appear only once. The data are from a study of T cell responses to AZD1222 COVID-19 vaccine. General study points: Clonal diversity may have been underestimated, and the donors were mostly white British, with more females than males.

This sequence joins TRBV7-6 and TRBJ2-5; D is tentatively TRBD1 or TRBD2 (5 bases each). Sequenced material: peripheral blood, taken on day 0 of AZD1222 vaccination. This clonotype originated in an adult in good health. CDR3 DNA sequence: TGTGCCAGCAGCCGACTTTCCGTGGGGGAGTACTCTTTAGGAGAGACCCAGTACTTC. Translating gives CASSRLSVGEYSLGETQYF.